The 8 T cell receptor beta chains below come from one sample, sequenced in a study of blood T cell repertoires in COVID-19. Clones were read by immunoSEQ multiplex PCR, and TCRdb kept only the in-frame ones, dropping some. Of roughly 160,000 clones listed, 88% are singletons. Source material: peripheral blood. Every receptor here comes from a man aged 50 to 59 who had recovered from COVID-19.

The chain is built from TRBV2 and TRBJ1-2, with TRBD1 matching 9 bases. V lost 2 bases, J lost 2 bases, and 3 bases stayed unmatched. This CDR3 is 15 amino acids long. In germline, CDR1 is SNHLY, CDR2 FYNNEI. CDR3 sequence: CASSERGTGNYGYTF. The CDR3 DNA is TGTGCCAGCAGTGAAAGGGGGACAGGGAACTATGGCTACACCTTC. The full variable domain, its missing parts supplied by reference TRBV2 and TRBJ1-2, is EPEVTQTPSHQVTQMGQEVILRCVPISNHLYFYWYRQILGQKVEFLVSFYNNEISEKSEIFDDQFSVERPDGSNFTLKIRSTKLEDSAMYFCASSERGTGNYGYTFGSGTRLTVV.

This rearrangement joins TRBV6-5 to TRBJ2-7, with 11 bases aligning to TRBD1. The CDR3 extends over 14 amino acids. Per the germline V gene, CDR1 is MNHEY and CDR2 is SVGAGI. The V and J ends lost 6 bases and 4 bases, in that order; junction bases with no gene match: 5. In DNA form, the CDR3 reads TGTGCCAGCAGCTGGACAGGGGGCGAGTACGAGCAGTACTTC. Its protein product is CASSWTGGEYEQYF.

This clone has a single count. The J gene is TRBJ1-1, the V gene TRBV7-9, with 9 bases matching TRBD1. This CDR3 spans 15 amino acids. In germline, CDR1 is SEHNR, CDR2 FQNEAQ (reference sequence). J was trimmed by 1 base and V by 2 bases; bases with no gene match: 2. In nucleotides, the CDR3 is TGTGCCAGCAGCTTATGGGACAGGGAGAACACTGAAGCTTTCTTT. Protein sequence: CASSLWDRENTEAFF.

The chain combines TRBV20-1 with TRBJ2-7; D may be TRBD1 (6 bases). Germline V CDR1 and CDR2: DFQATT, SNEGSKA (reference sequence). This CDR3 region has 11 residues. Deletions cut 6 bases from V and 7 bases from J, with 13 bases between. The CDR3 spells CSAQGLYEQYF. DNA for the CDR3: TGCAGTGCCCAGGGGCTGTATGAGCAGTACTTC.

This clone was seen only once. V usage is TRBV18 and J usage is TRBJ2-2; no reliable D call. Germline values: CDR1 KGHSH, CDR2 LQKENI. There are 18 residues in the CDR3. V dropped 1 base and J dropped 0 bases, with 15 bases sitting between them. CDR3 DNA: TGTGCCAGCTCACCACTGCCAGGAACTGCTGCGAACACCGGGGAGCTGTTTTTT. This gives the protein CASSPLPGTAANTGELFF.

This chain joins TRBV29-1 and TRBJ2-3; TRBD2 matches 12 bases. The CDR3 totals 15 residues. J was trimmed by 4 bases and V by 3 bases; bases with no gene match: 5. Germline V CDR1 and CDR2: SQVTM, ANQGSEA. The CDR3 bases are TGCAGCGTTGATAGGACTAGCGGGAACCCAGATACGCAGTATTTT. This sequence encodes CSVDRTSGNPDTQYF.

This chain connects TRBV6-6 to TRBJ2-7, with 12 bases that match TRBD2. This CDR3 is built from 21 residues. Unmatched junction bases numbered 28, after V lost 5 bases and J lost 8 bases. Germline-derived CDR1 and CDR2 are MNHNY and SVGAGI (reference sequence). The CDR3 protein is CASSLGSGGGLSLAGGRKQYF. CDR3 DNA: TGTGCCAGCAGTCTTGGGTCAGGGGGCGGACTGTCACTAGCGGGAGGTAGAAAGCAGTACTTC.

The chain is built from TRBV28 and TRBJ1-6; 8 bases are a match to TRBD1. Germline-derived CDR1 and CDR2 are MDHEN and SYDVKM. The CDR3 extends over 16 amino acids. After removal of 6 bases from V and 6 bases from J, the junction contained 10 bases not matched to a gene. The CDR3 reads CASSALGQGGNSPLHF. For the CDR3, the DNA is TGTGCCAGCAGCGCTCTTGGACAGGGAGGTAATTCACCCCTCCACTTT.